The clone carrying this T cell receptor (beta chain) was seen a handful of times. Antigen unknown. TCR beta CDR3 sequences were amplified from RNA transcripts. Researchers ran a first-round RT-PCR on the TCR CDR3 using the HTBI primer set. TCRdb used MiXCR to reprocess the multiplex PCR reads, holding one entry per CDR3 protein. The table shows 380,000 or so distinct CDR3 sequences, with about 14% occurring only once. The V and J ends lost 6 bases and 5 bases respectively, with 11 bases between them. This CDR3 is 12 amino acids long. Germline V CDR1 and CDR2: DFQATT, SNEGSKA (reference sequence). The record originates from a study of T cells in Graves' hyperthyroidism and ophthalmopathy. Broader study findings: Blood also contained most expanded thyroid clonotypes above 0.001. Onset of ophthalmopathy came a median 6.5 months after the model predicted it.

The sample taken for sequencing was blood. V gene TRBV20-1 combines with J gene TRBJ2-4, with a tentative D call TRBD1 (6 bases). The TCR originated in a man aged 25 to 40 with Graves' hyperthyroidism that later progressed to Graves' ophthalmopathy. CDR3 sequence (DNA): TGCAGTGCGAACAGGGAGCAAAACATTCAGTACTTC. The encoded protein is CSANREQNIQYF.